This T cell receptor beta chain was recorded in a study of blood T cell repertoires in COVID-19. Study as a whole: Spain, Italy and the United States supplied samples that represented acute and convalescent COVID-19.

This CDR3 is 15 amino acids long. V shed 5 bases, J shed 8 bases, and the junction held 6 bases outside the gene matches. In germline, CDR1 is MNHEY, CDR2 SVGAGI. Libraries were prepared by immunoSEQ multiplex PCR; TCRdb keeps only in-frame clonotypes and omits some of them. This sample has roughly 240,000 clones, with approximately 85% found just once. Specimen: peripheral blood. This receptor was taken from a woman in her 70s with acute or convalescent COVID-19. The V gene is TRBV6-5, the J gene TRBJ2-2; 12 bases line up with TRBD2. CDR3: CASSPGLAGLGELFF. The CDR3 DNA reads as TGTGCCAGCAGTCCTGGACTAGCGGGGTTAGGGGAGCTGTTTTTT.